This entry features one T cell receptor beta chain sequence. Its antigen is currently unknown. This entry comes from a study of chemoradiotherapy in HPV16-positive cancers. Study background: Functional T-cell assays on a couple of HPV16-positive patients' cells defined candidate HPV-specific clones and common TCR motifs. Study results and limitations: During treatment, candidate HPV-specific clones and E7-related motifs expanded in tumor. HPV-responsive T-cell expansion during chemoradiotherapy was linked to improved recurrence-free survival in HPV16-positive patients.

V was pared by 0 bases and J by 1 base, with 6 bases between. The CDR3 covers 14 residues. Germline CDR1 is SGHTA and CDR2 is FQGNSA. Clones were sequenced by immunoSEQ multiplex PCR, and TCRdb holds only the in-frame ones, with some missing. The sample records 65,000 to 80,000 clones, 85% to 90% being singletons. This sequence originates from a human donor with HPV-associated anogenital cancer. The material sequenced was blood, taken from a patient who underwent chemoradiotherapy. The chain recombines TRBV7-2 with TRBJ1-1; possibly TRBD1 for D (5 bases). The CDR3 reads CASSLAQGNTEAFF. Here the CDR3 DNA reads TGTGCCAGCAGCTTAGCCCAGGGGAACACTGAAGCTTTCTTT.